This T cell receptor (beta chain) was sequenced for a study of beta chain features in type 1 diabetes. Study details: Age, gender and cell yields were alike across patients and healthy donors. Whole-study findings and limits: People with Type 1 diabetes carried modestly yet significantly shorter TCRB CDR3s in all four CD4+ subsets. Researchers caution that PCR might favor shorter templates, equally among patients and controls.

Expressed TCRB transcripts were sequenced because the entire RNA isolate underwent reverse transcription. Approximately 3.4 million reads, on average, came from each naive, central memory and regulatory T cell sample. TCRdb's table, derived via immunoSEQ multiplex PCR, lists solely in-frame clones and lacks some. The data contain hundreds of thousands of clones, roughly a tenth of them seen just once; the ten biggest clones take up around 0.018%. As for this clone: What it binds is unknown.

With 7 bases clipped from V and 7 bases from J, the junction kept 9 bases outside the gene matches. Germline CDR1 LNHDA, CDR2 SQIVND (reference sequence). The CDR3 length is 14 residues. Input material: naive CD4+ T cells from blood. This TCR was sampled from a man aged 25 to 40 with type 1 diabetes. The chain combines TRBV19 with TRBJ2-2; 7 nucleotides match TRBD1. The CDR3 spells CASMNRGLGGELFF. As DNA, the CDR3 is TGTGCCAGTATGAACAGGGGTTTAGGCGGGGAGCTGTTTTTT.